This TCR beta chain came from a study of T cell responses to AZD1222 COVID-19 vaccine. To note about this clone: Its specificity is not known.

Study-level findings and limits: Once two AZD1222 doses were given, Spike-specific TCR breadth and depth went up. No repertoire was sampled before or during the peak T cell response, only after it.

This CDR3 spans 13 amino acids. Clones were read by immunoSEQ multiplex PCR, and TCRdb kept only the in-frame ones, dropping some. The sample holds 130,000 or so clones, approximately 80% seen once. The specimen was peripheral blood, collected 28 days after the second AZD1222 dose. The sequence was obtained from an adult who received the AZD1222 COVID-19 vaccine. This sequence joins TRBV21-1 and TRBJ2-5; the listed D gene, TRBD2, was not tested against the DNA. TRBV21-1 is recorded as a pseudogene. The CDR3 loop is CASSNVHFEAQYF. CDR3 coding DNA: TGTGCCAGCAGCAACGTCCACTTCGAGGCCCAGTACTTC.